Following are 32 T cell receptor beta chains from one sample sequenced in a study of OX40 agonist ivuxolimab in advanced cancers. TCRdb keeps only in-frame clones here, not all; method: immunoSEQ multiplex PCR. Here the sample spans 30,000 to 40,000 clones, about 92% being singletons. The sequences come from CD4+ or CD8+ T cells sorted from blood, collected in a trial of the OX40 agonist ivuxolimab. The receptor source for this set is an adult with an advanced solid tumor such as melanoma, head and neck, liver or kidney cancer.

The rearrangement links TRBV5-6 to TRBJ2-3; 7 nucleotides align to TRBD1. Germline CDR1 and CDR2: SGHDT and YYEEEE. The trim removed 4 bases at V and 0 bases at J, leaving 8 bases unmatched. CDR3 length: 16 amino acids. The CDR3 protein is CASSLMTGSSTDTQYF. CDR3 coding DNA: TGTGCCAGCAGCCTAATGACAGGGTCCAGCACAGATACGCAGTATTTT. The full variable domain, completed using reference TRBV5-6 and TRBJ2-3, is DAGVTQSPTHLIKTRGQQVTLRCSPKSGHDTVSWYQQALGQGPQFIFQYYEEEERQRGNFPDRFSGHQFPNYSSELNVNALLLGDSALYLCASSLMTGSSTDTQYFGPGTRLTVL.

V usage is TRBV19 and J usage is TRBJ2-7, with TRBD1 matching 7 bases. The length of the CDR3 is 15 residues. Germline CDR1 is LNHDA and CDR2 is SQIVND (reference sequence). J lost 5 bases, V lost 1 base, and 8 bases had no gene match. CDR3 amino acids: CASSIATGLFHEQYF. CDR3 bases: TGTGCCAGTAGTATAGCGACAGGGTTGTTCCACGAGCAGTACTTC.

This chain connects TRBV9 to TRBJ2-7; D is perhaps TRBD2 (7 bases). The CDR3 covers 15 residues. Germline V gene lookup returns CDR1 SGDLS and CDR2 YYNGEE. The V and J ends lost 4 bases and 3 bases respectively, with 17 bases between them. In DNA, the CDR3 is TGTGCCAGCAGCCCTCTCTCGCGGGGGCTCTACGAGCAGTACTTC. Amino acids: CASSPLSRGLYEQYF.

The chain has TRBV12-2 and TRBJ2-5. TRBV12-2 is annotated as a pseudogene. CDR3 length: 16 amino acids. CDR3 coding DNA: TGTGCAAGTCGCTTAGGTTTGGTTCGGCAGCAAGAGACCCAGTACTTC. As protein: CASRLGLVRQQETQYF.

The CDR3 sequence is CASSYSYSYEQYF. The CDR3 DNA sequence: TGTGCCAGCAGTTACTCGTACTCCTACGAGCAGTACTTC. The chain links TRBV6-5 to TRBJ2-7, with D hard to call. With 0 bases removed from V and 0 bases from J, the gap between germline ends came to 3 bases. The CDR3 covers 13 residues. The germline CDR1 and CDR2 sequences are MNHEY and SVGAGI.

The CDR3 is CASSPGQTGMWEYF. CDR3 in DNA: TGTGCCAGCAGTCCGGGCCAAACCGGCATGTGGGAGTATTTT. The rearrangement joins TRBV27 to TRBJ2-3; D unclear. The CDR3 totals 14 residues. V lost 5 bases, J lost 13 bases, and 22 bases lay in between. CDR1 and CDR2 (germline): MNHEY, SMNVEV (reference sequence).

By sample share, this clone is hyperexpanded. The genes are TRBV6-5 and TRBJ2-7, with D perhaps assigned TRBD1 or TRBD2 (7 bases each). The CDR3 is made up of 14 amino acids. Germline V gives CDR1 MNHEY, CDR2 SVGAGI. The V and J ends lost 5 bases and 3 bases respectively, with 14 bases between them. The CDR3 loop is CASSPGGGGYEQYF. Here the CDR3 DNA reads TGTGCCAGCAGTCCAGGGGGGGGAGGCTACGAGCAGTACTTC.

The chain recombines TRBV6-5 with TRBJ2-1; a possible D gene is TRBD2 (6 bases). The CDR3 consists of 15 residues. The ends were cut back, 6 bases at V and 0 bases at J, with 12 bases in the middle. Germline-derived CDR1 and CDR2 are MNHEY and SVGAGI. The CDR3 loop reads CASRGDSDSYNEQFF. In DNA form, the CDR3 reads TGTGCCAGCAGGGGGGACTCAGACTCCTACAATGAGCAGTTCTTC.

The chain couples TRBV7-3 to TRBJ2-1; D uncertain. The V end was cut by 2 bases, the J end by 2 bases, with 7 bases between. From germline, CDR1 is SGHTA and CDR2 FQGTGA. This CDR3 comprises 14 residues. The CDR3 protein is CASSLPGTYNEQFF. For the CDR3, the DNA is TGTGCCAGCAGCTTACCAGGTACCTACAATGAGCAGTTCTTC.

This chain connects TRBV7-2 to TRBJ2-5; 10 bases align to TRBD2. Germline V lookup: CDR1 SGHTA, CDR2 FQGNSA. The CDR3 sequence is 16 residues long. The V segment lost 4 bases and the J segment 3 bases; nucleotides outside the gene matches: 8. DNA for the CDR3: TGTGCCAGCAGCTACACTAGCGGGGCTTTTGAAGAGACCCAGTACTTC. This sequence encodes CASSYTSGAFEETQYF.

CDR3 nucleotides: TGTGCCAGCAGCGTAGACGGGACACCTTACAATGAGCAGTTCTTC. It specifies CASSVDGTPYNEQFF. This sequence joins TRBV9 and TRBJ2-1; D may be TRBD1 (6 bases). V shed 0 bases and J shed 4 bases, with 11 bases lying between them. The V gene's germline CDR1 is SGDLS and CDR2 YYNGEE. This CDR3 is built from 15 residues.

The CDR3, as DNA: TGCGCCAGCAGCCACCAGGTTGCAACTAATGAAAAACTGTTTTTT. This sequence encodes CASSHQVATNEKLFF. This chain joins TRBV5-1 and TRBJ1-4; no clear D. Trimming took off 4 bases at V and 0 bases at J, with 10 bases between the two ends. The CDR3 is 15 amino acids. Germline V lookup: CDR1 SGHRS, CDR2 YFSETQ. The full variable domain, in which reference TRBV5-1 and TRBJ1-4 provide the parts outside the CDR3, is KAGVTQTPRYLIKTRGQQVTLSCSPISGHRSVSWYQQTPGQGLQFLFEYFSETQRNKGNFPGRFSGRQFSNSRSEMNVSTLELGDSALYLCASSHQVATNEKLFFGSGTQLSVL.

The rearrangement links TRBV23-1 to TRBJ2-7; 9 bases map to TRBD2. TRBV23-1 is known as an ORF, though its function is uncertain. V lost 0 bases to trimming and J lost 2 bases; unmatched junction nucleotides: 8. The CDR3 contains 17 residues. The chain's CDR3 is CASSQSIGGRGPYEQYF. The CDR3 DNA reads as TGCGCCAGCAGTCAATCGATCGGCGGGAGGGGGCCCTACGAGCAGTACTTC.

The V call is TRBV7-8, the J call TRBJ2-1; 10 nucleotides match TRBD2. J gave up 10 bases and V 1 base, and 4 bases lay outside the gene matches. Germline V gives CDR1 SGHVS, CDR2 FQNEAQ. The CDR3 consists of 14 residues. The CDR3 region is CASSLEASGGEQFF. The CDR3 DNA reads TGTGCCAGCAGCTTAGAGGCTAGCGGGGGCGAGCAGTTCTTC. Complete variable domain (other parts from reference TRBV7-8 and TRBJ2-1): GAGVSQSPRYKVAKRGQDVALRCDPISGHVSLFWYQQALGQGPEFLTYFQNEAQLDKSGLPSDRFFAERPEGSVSTLKIQRTQQEDSAVYLCASSLEASGGEQFFGPGTRLTVL.

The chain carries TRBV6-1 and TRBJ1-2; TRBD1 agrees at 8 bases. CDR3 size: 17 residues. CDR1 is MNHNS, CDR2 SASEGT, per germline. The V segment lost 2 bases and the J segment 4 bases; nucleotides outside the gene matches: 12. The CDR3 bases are TGTGCCAGCAGTGAAAGCGGGACAGGCGTGACCATCTATGGCTACACCTTC. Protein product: CASSESGTGVTIYGYTF.

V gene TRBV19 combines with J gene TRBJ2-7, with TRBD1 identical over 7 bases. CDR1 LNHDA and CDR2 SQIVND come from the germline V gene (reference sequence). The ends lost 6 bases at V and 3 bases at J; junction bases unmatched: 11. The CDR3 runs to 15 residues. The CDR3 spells CASSPRQGSLYEQYF. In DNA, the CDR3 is TGTGCCAGTAGCCCGAGACAGGGTTCCCTCTACGAGCAGTACTTC.

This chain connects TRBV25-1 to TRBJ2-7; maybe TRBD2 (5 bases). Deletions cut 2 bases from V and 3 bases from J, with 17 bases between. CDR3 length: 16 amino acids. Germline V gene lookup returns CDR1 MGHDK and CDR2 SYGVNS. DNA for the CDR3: TGTGCCAGCAGTGAAGGGGAGCAGTCCTTTGGCTACGAGCAGTACTTC. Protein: CASSEGEQSFGYEQYF.

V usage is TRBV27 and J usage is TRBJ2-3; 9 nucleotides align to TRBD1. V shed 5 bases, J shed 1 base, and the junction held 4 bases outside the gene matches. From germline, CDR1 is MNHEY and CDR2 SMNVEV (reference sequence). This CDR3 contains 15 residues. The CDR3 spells CASSVWTGGTDTQYF. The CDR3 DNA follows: TGTGCCAGCAGTGTCTGGACAGGGGGCACAGATACGCAGTATTTT.

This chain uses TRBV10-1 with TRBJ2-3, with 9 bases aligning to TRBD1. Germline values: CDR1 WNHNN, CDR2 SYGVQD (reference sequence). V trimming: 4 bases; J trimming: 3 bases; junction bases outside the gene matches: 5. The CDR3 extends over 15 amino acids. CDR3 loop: CASSGDRELTDTQYF. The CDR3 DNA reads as TGCGCCAGCAGTGGGGACAGGGAGTTGACAGATACGCAGTATTTT.

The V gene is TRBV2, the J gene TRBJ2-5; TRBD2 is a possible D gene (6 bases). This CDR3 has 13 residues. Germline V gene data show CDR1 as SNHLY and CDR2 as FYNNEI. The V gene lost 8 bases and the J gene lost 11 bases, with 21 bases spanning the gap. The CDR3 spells CASGKPGLPIQYF. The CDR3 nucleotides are TGTGCCAGCGGAAAACCGGGACTCCCTATTCAGTACTTC.

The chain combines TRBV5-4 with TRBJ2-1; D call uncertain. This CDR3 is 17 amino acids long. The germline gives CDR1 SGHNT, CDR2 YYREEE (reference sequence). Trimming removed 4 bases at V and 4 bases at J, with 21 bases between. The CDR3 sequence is CASSPFGPQAVYNEQFF. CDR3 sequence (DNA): TGTGCCAGCAGCCCATTTGGGCCGCAGGCCGTGTACAATGAGCAGTTCTTC.

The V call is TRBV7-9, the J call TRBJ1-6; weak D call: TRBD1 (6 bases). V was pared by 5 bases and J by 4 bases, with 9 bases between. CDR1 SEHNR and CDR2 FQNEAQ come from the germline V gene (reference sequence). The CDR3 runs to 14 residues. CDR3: CASSPQGYNSPLHF. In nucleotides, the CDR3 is TGTGCCAGCAGCCCTCAGGGGTATAATTCACCCCTCCACTTT.

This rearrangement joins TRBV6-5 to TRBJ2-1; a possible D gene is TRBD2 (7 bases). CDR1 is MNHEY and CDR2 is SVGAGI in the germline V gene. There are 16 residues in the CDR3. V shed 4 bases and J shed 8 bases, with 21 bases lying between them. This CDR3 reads CASSLSERGEGYEQFF. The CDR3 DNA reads TGTGCCAGCAGTTTAAGCGAGAGGGGGGAGGGGTATGAGCAGTTCTTC.

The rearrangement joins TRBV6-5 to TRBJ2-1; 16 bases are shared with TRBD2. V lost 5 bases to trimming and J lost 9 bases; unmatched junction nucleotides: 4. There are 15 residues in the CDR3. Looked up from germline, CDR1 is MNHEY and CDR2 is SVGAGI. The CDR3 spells CASSLGTSGRGEQFF. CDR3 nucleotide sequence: TGTGCCAGCAGTCTAGGGACTAGCGGGAGGGGTGAGCAGTTCTTC.

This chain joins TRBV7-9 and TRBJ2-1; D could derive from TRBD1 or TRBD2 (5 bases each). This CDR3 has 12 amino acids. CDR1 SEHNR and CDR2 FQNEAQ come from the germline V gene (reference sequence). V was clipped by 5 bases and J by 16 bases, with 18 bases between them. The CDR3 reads CASSTDGADRFF. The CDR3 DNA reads TGTGCCAGCAGCACCGACGGGGCAGATCGATTCTTC. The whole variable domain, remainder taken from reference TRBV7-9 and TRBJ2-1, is DTGVSQNPRHKITKRGQNVTFRCDPISEHNRLYWYRQTLGQGPEFLTYFQNEAQLEKSRLLSDRFSAERPKGSFSTLEIQRTEQGDSAMYLCASSTDGADRFFGPGTRLTVL.

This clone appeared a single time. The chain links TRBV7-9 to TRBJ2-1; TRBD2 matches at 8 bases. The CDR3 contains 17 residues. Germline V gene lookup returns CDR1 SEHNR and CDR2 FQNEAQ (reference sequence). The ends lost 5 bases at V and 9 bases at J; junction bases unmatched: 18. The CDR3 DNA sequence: TGTGCCAGCAGCGGAAATTTAGCGGGATCGAGGCCGCCTGAGCAGTTCTTC. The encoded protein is CASSGNLAGSRPPEQFF.

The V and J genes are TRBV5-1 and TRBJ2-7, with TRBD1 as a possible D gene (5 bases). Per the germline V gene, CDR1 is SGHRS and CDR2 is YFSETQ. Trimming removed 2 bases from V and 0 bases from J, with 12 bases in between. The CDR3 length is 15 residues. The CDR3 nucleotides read TGCGCCAGCAGCTTCGAGTGGGGCAGCTCCTACGAGCAGTACTTC. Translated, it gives CASSFEWGSSYEQYF.

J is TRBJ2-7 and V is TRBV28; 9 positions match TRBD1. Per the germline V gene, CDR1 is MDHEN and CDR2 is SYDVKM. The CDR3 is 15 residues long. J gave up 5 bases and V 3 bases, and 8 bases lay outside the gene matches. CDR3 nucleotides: TGTGCCAGCAGTTTTCCGGGACAGGGTATCCACGAGCAGTACTTC. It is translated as CASSFPGQGIHEQYF.

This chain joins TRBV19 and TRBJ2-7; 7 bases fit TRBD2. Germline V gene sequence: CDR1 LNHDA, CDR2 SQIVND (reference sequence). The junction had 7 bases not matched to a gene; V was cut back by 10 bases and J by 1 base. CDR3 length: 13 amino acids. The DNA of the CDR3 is TGTGCCACCAGTCCGGGGGGTTCCTACGAGCAGTACTTC. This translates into CATSPGGSYEQYF.

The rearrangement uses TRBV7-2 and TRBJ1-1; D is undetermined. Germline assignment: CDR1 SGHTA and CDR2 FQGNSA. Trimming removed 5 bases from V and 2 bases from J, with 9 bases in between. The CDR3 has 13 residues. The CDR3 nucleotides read TGTGCCAGCAGCCCCTACATAAACACTGAAGCTTTCTTT. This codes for CASSPYINTEAFF.

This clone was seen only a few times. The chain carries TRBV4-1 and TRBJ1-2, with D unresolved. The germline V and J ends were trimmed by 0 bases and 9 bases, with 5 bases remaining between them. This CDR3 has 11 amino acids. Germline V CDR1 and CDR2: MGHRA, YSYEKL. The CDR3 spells CASSQDGSYTF. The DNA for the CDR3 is TGCGCCAGCAGCCAAGATGGAAGCTACACCTTC.

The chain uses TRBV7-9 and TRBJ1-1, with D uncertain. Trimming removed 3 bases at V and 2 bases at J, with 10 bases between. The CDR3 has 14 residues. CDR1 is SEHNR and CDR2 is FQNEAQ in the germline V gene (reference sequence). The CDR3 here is CASSFEGSNTEAFF. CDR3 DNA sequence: TGTGCCAGCAGCTTTGAGGGCTCAAACACTGAAGCTTTCTTT.